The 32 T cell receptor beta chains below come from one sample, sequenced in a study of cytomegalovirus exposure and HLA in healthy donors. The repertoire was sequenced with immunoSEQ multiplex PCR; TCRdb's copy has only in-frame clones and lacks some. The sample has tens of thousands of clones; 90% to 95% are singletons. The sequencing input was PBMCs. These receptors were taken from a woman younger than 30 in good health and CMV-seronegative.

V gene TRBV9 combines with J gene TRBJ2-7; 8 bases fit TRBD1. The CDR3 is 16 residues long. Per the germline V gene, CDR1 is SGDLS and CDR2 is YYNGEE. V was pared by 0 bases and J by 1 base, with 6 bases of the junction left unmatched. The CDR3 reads CASSVGTDRDSYEQYF. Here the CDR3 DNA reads TGTGCCAGCAGCGTAGGGACGGACAGGGATTCCTACGAGCAGTACTTC.

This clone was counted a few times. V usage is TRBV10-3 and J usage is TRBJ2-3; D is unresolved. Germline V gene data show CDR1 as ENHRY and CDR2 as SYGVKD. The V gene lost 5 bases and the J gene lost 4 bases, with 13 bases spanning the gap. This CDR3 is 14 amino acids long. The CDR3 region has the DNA TGTGCCATCAGTCTACCAAGTACCCCAGATACGCAGTATTTT. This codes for CAISLPSTPDTQYF.

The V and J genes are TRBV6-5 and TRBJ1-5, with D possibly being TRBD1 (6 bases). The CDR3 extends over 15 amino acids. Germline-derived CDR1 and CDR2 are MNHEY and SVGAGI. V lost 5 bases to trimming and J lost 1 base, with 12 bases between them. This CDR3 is CASSPGQTSNQPQHF. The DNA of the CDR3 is TGTGCCAGCAGTCCCGGACAGACCAGCAATCAGCCCCAGCATTTT.

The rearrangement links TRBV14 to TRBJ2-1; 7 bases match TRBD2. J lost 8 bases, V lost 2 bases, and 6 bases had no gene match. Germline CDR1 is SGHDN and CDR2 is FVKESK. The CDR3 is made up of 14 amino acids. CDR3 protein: CASSQFAGVYEQFF. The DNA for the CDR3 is TGTGCCAGCAGCCAATTCGCGGGAGTCTATGAGCAGTTCTTC.

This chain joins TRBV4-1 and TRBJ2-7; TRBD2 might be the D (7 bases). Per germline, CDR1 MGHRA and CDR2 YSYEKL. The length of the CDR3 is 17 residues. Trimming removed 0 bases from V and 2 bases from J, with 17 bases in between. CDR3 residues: CASSQDEGGGATYEQYF. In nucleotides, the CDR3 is TGCGCCAGCAGCCAAGATGAGGGTGGGGGGGCTACCTACGAGCAGTACTTC.

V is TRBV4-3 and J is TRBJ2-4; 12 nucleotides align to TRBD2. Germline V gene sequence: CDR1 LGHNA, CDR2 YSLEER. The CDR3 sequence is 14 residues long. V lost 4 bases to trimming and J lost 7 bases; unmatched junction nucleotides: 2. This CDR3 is CASSPGTSGNIQYF. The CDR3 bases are TGCGCCAGCAGCCCAGGGACTAGCGGGAACATTCAGTACTTC.

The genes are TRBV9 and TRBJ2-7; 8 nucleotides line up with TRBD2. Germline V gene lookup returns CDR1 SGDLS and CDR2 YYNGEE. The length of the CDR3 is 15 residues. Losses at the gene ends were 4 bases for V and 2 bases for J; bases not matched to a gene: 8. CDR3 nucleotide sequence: TGTGCCAGCAGCACGGGAGGGGACCCTACCTACGAGCAGTACTTC. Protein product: CASSTGGDPTYEQYF. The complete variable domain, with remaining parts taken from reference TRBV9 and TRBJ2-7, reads DSGVTQTPKHLITATGQRVTLRCSPRSGDLSVYWYQQSLDQGLQFLIQYYNGEERAKGNILERFSAQQFPDLHSELNLSSLELGDSALYFCASSTGGDPTYEQYFGPGTRLTVT.

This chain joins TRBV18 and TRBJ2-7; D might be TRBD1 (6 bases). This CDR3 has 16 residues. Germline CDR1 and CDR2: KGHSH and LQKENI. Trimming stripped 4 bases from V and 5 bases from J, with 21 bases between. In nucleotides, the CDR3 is TGTGCCAGCTCACTGCGCGGATCAGGGGAGTTCCACGAGCAGTACTTC. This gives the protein CASSLRGSGEFHEQYF.

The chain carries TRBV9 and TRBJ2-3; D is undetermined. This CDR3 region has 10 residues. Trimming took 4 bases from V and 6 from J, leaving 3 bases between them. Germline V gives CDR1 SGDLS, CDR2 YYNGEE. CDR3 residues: CASSLDTQYF. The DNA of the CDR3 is TGTGCCAGCAGCCTGGATACGCAGTATTTT.

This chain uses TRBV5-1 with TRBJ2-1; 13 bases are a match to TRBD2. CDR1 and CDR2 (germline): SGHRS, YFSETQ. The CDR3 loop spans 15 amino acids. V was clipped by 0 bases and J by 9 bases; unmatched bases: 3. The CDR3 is CASSLGTSGSFEQFF. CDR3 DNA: TGCGCCAGCAGCTTGGGGACTAGCGGGAGTTTTGAGCAGTTCTTC.

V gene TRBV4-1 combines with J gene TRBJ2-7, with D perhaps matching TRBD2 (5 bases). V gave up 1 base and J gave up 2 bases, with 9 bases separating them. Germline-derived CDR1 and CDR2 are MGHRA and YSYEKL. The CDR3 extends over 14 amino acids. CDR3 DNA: TGCGCCAGCAGCCAAGTCGAGGGCACCTACGAGCAGTACTTC. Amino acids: CASSQVEGTYEQYF.

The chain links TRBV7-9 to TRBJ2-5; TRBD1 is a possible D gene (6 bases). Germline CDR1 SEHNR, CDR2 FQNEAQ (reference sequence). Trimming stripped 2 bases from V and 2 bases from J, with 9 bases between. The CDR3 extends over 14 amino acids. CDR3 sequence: CASSLQGWQETQYF. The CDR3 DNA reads TGTGCCAGCAGCTTACAGGGGTGGCAAGAGACCCAGTACTTC.

Here the CDR3 DNA reads TGTGCCAGCAGCGTGGGGCATGGCTACACCTTC. It translates to CASSVGHGYTF. The chain combines TRBV9 with TRBJ1-2, with a possible D match to TRBD1 (5 bases). CDR3 length: 11 residues. The V end was cut by 2 bases, the J end by 6 bases, with 5 bases between. Germline values: CDR1 SGDLS, CDR2 YYNGEE. The full variable domain, rest sourced from reference TRBV9 and TRBJ1-2, is DSGVTQTPKHLITATGQRVTLRCSPRSGDLSVYWYQQSLDQGLQFLIQYYNGEERAKGNILERFSAQQFPDLHSELNLSSLELGDSALYFCASSVGHGYTFGSGTRLTVV.

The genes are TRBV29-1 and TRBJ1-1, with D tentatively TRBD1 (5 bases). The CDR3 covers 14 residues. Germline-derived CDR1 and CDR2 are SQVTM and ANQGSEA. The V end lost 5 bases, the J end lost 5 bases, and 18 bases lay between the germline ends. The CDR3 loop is CSVSPRGEGTEAFF. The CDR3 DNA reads TGCAGCGTTTCGCCACGGGGGGAGGGGACTGAAGCTTTCTTT.

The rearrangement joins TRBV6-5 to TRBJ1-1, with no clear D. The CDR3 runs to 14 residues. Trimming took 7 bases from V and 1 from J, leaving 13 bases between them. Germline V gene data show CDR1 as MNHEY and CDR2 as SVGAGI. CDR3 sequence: CASTKTRRNTEAFF. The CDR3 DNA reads TGTGCCAGCACGAAGACACGTCGGAACACTGAAGCTTTCTTT.

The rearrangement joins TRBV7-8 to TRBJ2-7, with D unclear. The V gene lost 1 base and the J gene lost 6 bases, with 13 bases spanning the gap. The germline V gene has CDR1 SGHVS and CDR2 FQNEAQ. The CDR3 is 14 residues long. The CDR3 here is CASSLEQTMGEQYF. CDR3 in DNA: TGTGCCAGCAGCTTAGAACAGACCATGGGCGAGCAGTACTTC.

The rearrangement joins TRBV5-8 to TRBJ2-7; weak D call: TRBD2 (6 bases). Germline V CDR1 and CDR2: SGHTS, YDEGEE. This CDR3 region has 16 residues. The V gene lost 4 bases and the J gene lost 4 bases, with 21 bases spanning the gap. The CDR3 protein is CASSPYRADGGYEQYF. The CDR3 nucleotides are TGTGCCAGCAGCCCCTATAGGGCAGATGGAGGGTACGAGCAGTACTTC.

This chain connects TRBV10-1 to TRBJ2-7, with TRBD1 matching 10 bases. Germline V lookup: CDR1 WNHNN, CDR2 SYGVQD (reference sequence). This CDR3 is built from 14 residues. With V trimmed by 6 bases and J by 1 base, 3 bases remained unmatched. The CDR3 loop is CASSRDRGSYEQYF. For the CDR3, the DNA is TGCGCCAGCAGCCGGGACAGGGGTTCCTACGAGCAGTACTTC.

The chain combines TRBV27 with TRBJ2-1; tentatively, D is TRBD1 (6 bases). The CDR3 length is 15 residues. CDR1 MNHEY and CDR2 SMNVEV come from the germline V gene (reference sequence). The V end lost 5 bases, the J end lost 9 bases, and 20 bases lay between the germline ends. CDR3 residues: CASSPLRSQGSEQFF. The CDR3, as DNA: TGTGCCAGCAGTCCCCTCCGCTCACAGGGAAGTGAGCAGTTCTTC.

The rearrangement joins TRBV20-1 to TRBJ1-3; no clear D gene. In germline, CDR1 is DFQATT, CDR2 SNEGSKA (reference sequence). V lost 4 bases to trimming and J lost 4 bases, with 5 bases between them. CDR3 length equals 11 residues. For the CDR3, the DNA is TGCAGTGCTAATAGAGGAAACACCATATATTTT. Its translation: CSANRGNTIYF.

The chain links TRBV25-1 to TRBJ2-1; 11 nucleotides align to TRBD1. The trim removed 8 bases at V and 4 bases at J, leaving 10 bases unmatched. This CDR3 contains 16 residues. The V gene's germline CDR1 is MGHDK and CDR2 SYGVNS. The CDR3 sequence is CASASGTGGKYNEQFF. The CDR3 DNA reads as TGTGCCAGCGCATCCGGGACAGGGGGAAAGTACAATGAGCAGTTCTTC.

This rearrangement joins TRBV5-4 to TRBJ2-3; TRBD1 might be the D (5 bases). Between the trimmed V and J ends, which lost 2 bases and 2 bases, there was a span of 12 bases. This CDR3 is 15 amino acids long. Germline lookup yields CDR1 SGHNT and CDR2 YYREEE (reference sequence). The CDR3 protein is CASSFQQAPTDTQYF. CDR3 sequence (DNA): TGTGCCAGCAGCTTCCAACAGGCACCCACAGATACGCAGTATTTT.

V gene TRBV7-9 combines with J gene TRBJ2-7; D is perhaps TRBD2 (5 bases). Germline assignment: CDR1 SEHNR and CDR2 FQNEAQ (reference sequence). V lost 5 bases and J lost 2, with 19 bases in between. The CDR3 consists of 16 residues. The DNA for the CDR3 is TGTGCCAGCAGCCCGCCACTAGTCGCCACTACCTACGAGCAGTACTTC. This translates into CASSPPLVATTYEQYF.

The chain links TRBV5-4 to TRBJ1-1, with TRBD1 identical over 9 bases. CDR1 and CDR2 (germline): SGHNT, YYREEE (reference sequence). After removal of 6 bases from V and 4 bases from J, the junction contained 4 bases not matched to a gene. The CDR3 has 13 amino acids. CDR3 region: CASNNRGLTEAFF. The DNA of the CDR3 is TGTGCCAGCAACAACAGGGGGCTCACTGAAGCTTTCTTT.

CDR3 sequence: CASSNYRGNTEAFF. In nucleotides, the CDR3 is TGTGCCAGCAGTAATTACCGGGGGAACACTGAAGCTTTCTTT. This chain uses TRBV27 with TRBJ1-1; the D is unclear. Trimming left V 5 bases short and J 1 base short, with 11 bases between. The germline CDR1 and CDR2 sequences are MNHEY and SMNVEV (reference sequence). CDR3 length: 14 amino acids.

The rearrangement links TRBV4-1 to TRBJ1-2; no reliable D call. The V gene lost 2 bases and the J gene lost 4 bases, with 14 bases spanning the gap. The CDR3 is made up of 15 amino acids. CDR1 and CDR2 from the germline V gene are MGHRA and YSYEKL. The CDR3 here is CASSQTLQTPYGYTF. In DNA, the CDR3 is TGCGCCAGCAGCCAAACTCTCCAAACCCCCTATGGCTACACCTTC.

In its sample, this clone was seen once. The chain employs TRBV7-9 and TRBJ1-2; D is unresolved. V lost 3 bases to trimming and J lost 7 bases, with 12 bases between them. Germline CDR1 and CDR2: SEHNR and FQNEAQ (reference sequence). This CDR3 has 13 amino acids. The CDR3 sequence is CASSFGPPAGYTF. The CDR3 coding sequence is TGTGCCAGCAGCTTTGGGCCCCCCGCTGGCTACACCTTC.

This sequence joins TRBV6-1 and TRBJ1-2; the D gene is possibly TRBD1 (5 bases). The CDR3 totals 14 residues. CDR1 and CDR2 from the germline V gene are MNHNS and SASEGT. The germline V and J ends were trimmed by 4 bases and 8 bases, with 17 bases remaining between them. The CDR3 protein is CASSARDRSEGYTF. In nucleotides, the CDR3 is TGTGCCAGCAGTGCACGTGACAGATCGGAAGGCTACACCTTC.

This CDR3 is CASSKGTSTRGEQYF. CDR3 nucleotides: TGTGCCAGCAGCAAAGGGACATCTACCCGTGGGGAGCAGTACTTC. The chain carries TRBV5-4 and TRBJ2-7, with D perhaps TRBD1 (6 bases). CDR3 length equals 15 residues. In germline, CDR1 is SGHNT, CDR2 YYREEE (reference sequence). V lost 4 bases, J lost 7 bases, and 21 bases lay in between.

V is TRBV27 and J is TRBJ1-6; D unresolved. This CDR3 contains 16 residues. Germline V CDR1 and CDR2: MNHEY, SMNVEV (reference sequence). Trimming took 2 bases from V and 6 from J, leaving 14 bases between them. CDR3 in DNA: TGTGCCAGCAGTTTAGAGGGCAGGAGGCCTAATTCACCCCTCCACTTT. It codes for CASSLEGRRPNSPLHF.

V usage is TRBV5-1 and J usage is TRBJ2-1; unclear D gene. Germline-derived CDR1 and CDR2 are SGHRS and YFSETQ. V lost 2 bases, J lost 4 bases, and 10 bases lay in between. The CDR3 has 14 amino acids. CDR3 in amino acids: CASSFIDGYNEQFF. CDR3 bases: TGCGCCAGCAGCTTTATCGACGGGTACAATGAGCAGTTCTTC.

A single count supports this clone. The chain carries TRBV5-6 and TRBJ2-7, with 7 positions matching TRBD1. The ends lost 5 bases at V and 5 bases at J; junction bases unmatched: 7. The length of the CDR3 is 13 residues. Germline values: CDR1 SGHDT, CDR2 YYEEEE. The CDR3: CASSSGTAHEQYF. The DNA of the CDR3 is TGTGCCAGCAGTTCCGGGACAGCCCACGAGCAGTACTTC.